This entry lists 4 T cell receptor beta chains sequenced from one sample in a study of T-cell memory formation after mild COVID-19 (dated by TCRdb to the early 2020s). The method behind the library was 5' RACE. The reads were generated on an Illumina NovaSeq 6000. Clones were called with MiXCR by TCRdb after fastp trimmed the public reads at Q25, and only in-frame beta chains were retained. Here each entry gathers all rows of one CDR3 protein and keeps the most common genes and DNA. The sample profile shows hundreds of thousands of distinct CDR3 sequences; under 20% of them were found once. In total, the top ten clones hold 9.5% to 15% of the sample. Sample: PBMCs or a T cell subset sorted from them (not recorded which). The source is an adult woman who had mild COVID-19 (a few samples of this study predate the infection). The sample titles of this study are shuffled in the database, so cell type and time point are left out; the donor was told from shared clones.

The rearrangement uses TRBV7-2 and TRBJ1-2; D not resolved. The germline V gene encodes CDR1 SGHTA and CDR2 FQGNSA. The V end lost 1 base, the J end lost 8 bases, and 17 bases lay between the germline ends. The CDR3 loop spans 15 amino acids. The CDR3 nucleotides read TGTGCCAGCAGCTTAGGACGGCTGGGAGAACAAGGCTACACCTTC. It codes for CASSLGRLGEQGYTF.

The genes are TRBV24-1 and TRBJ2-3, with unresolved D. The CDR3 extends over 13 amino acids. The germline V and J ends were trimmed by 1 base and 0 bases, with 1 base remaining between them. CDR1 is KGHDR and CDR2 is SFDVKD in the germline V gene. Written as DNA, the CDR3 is TGTGCCACCAGTGATTTCAGCACAGATACGCAGTATTTT. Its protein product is CATSDFSTDTQYF.

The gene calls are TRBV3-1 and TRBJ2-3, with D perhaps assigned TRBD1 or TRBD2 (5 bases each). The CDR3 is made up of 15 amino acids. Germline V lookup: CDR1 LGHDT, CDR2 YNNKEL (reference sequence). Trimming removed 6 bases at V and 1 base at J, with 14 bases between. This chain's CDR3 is CASSPGTTGTDTQYF. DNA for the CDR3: TGTGCCAGCAGTCCCGGGACCACGGGCACAGATACGCAGTATTTT.

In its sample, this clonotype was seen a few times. The CDR3 DNA reads as TGTGCCAGCGCCTTTCAGGGGACTAGCACAGATACGCAGTATTTT. Its translation is CASAFQGTSTDTQYF. V is TRBV7-9 and J is TRBJ2-3, with D perhaps TRBD1 or TRBD2 (6 bases each). This CDR3 comprises 15 residues. In germline, CDR1 is SEHNR, CDR2 FQNEAQ (reference sequence). V dropped 8 bases and J dropped 0 bases, with 15 bases sitting between them.